This TCR beta chain derives from a study of blood T cell repertoires in COVID-19. Looking at the study overall: In each case, the material was cDNA or gDNA derived from T cells, B-cell-depleted T cells, or PBMCs.

Some clones are missing from TCRdb's copy, which holds only in-frame ones; the method was immunoSEQ multiplex PCR. The sample has about 100,000 clones; approximately 89% are singletons. The CDR3 extends over 15 amino acids. The V gene's germline CDR1 is SGHTA and CDR2 FQGTGA. Trimming took 6 bases from V and 1 from J; bases not matched to a gene: 2. The sample comprised peripheral blood. The chain joins TRBV7-3 to TRBJ2-2, with TRBD2 matching 10 bases. This TCR derives from a man at least 80 years old with acute or convalescent COVID-19. CDR3 coding DNA: TGTGCCAGCAGTAGACTAGCGGGGAACACCGGGGAGCTGTTTTTT. As protein: CASSRLAGNTGELFF.